The clone carrying this T cell receptor (beta chain) was found a few times. Antigen specificity is unknown. The length of the CDR3 is 17 residues. The V and J ends lost 4 bases and 0 bases respectively, with 16 bases between them. Per germline, CDR1 MGHRA and CDR2 YSYEKL. The data belong to a study of T cell repertoires in cytomegalovirus infection. Using its own MiXCR run on the reads, TCRdb lists one record per CDR3 protein. The profile shows 360,000 or so distinct CDR3 sequences, about 35% of them singletons. The rearrangement joins TRBV4-1 to TRBJ2-1; possible D gene TRBD1, 6 bases. The sample in question was cultured PBMCs, obtained from culture after CMV antigen stimulation. This sequence originates from a human donor in good health (CMV status not recorded). Some clones in this sample may be carry-over from other donors' samples. For the CDR3, the DNA is TGCGCCAGCAGCCGACGGAGACAGGCTAGCTCCTACAATGAGCAGTTCTTC. Its protein is CASSRRRQASSYNEQFF.